A single T cell receptor beta chain is shown here with its context. Its antigen remains unidentified. The length of the CDR3 is 17 residues. Germline V gene data show CDR1 as LNHDA and CDR2 as SQIVND (reference sequence). V was clipped by 0 bases and J by 9 bases; unmatched bases: 14. The record originates from a study of T cell clones after liver transplantation. Study context: Liver transplant recipients had immunosuppression withdrawal attempted within 2 years.

Sequencing used immunoSEQ multiplex PCR; TCRdb keeps in-frame clones, though not all of them. The data contain 85,000 to 130,000 clones, around 83% of them singletons. Findings and limits, study-wide: A larger donor-reactive than third-party decline suggested partial antigen-specific deletion.

Sequenced material: CD4+ T cells from blood, taken before liver transplant. The sequence was collected from a human donor who received a liver transplant. The V and J genes are TRBV19 and TRBJ2-1; 7 positions agree with TRBD2. The CDR3 here is CASSIDPAGRVQGEQFF. CDR3 DNA: TGTGCCAGTAGTATAGATCCAGCAGGGAGGGTGCAAGGTGAGCAGTTCTTC.